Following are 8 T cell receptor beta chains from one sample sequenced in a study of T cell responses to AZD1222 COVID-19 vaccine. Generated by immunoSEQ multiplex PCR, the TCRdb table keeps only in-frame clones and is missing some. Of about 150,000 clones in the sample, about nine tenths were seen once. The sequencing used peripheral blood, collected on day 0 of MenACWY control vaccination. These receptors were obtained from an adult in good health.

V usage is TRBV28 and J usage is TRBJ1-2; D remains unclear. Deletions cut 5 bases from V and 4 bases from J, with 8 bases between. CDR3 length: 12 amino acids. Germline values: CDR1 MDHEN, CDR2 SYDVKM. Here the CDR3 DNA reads TGTGCCAGCAGTGGCCTTATCTATGGCTACACCTTC. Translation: CASSGLIYGYTF.

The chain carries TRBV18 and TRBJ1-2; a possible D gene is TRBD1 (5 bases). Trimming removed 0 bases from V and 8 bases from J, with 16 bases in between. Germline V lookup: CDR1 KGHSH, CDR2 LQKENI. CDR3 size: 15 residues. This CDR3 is CASSPPVGPPKGYTF. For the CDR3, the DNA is TGTGCCAGCTCACCACCTGTGGGGCCCCCTAAGGGCTACACCTTC.

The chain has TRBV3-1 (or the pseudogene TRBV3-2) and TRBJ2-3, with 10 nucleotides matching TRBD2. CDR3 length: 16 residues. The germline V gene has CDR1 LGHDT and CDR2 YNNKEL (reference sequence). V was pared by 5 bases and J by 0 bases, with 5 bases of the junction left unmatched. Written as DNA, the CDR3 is TGTGCCAGCAGCGAAGGACTAGCGGCTAGCACAGATACGCAGTATTTT. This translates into CASSEGLAASTDTQYF.

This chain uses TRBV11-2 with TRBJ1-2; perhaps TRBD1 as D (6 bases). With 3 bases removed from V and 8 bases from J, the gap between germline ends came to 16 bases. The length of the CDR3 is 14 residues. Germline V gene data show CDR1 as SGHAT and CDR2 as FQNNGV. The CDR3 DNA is TGTGCCAGCAGCTTTGGCCTGGGGGGCTCCGGCTACACCTTC. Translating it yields CASSFGLGGSGYTF.

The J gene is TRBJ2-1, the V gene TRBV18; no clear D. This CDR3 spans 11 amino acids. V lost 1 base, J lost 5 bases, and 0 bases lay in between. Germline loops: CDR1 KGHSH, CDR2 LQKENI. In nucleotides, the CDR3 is TGTGCCAGCTCACCACACAATGAGCAGTTCTTC. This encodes CASSPHNEQFF. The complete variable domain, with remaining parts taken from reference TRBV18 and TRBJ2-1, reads NAGVMQNPRHLVRRRGQEARLRCSPMKGHSHVYWYRQLPEEGLKFMVYLQKENIIDESGMPKERFSAEFPKEGPSILRIQQVVRGDSAAYFCASSPHNEQFFGPGTRLTVL.

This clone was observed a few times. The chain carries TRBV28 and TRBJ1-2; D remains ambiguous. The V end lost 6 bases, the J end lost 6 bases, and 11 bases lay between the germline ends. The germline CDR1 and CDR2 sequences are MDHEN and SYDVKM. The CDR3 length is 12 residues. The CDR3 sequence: CASSTTRDGYTF. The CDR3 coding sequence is TGTGCCAGCAGCACGACTAGGGATGGCTACACCTTC.

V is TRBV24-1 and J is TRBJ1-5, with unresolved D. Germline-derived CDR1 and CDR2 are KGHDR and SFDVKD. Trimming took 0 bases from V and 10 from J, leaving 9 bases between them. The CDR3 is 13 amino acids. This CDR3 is CATSDLGVGPQHF. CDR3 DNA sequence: TGTGCCACCAGTGATTTGGGTGTGGGCCCCCAGCATTTT.

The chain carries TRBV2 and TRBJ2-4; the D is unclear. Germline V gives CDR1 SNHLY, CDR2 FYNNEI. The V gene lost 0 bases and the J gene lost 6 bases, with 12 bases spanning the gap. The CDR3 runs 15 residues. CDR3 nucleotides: TGTGCCAGCAGTGAAGCGGATTGGGTGGCAAACATTCAGTACTTC. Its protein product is CASSEADWVANIQYF.